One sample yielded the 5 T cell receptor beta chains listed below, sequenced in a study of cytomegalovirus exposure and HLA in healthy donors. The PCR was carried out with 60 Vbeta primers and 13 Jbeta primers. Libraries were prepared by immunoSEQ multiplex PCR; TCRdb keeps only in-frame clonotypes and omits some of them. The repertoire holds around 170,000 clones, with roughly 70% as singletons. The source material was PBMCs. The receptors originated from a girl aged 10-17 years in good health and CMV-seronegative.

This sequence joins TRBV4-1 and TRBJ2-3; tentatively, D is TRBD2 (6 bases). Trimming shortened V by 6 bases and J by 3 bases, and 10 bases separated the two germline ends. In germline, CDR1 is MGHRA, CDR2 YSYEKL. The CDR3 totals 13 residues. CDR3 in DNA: TGCGCCAGCAGATTGGAGGGGACAGATACGCAGTATTTT. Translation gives CASRLEGTDTQYF.

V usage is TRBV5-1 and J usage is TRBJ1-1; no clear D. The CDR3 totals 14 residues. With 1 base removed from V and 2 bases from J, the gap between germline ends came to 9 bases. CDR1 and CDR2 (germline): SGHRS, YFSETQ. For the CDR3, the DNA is TGCGCCAGCAGCTTGCGGAGAGGAAACACTGAAGCTTTCTTT. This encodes CASSLRRGNTEAFF.

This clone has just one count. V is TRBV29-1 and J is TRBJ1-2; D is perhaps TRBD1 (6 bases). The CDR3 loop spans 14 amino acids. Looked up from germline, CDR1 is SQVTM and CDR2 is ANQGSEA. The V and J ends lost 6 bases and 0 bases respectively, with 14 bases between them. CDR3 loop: CSVGPRQANYGYTF. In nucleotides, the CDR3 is TGCAGCGTGGGACCCAGACAGGCTAACTATGGCTACACCTTC.

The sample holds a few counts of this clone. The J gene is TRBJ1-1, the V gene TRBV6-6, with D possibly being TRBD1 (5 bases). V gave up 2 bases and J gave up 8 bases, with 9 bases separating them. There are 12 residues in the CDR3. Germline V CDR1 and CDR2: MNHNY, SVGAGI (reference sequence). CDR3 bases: TGTGCCAGCAGTTACGCCCCAGGGGAAGCTTTCTTT. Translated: CASSYAPGEAFF.

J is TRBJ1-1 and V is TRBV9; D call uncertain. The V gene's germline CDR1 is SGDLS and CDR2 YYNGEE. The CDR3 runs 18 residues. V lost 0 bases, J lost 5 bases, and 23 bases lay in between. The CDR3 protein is CASSVGAQTPTRETEAFF. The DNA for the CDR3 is TGTGCCAGCAGCGTAGGGGCTCAGACCCCGACGCGAGAAACTGAAGCTTTCTTT.